This is a list of T cell receptor beta chains from one sample in a study of naive and memory T cell subsets. One entry per CDR3 protein results from TCRdb running MiXCR on the UMI-ligation and nested PCR reads. The sample lists around 18,000 distinct CDR3 sequences, 8.5% to 9.5% occurring once. Sequenced: central memory CD8+ T cells from blood. These receptors all stem from a human donor in good health. The CDR3 runs from the conserved cysteine through the conserved F or W. Fields, in order: J gene, V gene, D gene, clone size, CDR3 protein, CDR3 DNA. A D gene is named only where the DNA matches it firmly. The listing skips clone size in some rows; elsewhere it reads once, few, many or a size class.

TRBJ1-4 | TRBV3-1 | NA | NA | CASSQELPAGEKLFF | TGTGCCAGCAGCCAAGAATTACCAGCAGGTGAAAAACTGTTTTTT
TRBJ2-2 | TRBV5-1 | TRBD1 | many | CASSVGTDEPPGELFF | TGCGCCAGCAGCGTAGGGACAGATGAACCTCCCGGGGAGCTGTTTTTT
TRBJ2-7 | TRBV7-9 | TRBD1 | NA | CASCLWTGRNEQYF | TGTGCCAGCTGCCTCTGGACAGGGAGAAACGAGCAGTACTTC
TRBJ2-5 | TRBV27 | NA | NA | CASSLYKGETQYF | TGTGCCAGCAGTTTATATAAGGGAGAGACCCAGTACTTC
TRBJ2-5 | TRBV7-9 | TRBD2 | medium-sized | CASSALSSGGSQETQYF | TGTGCCAGCAGCGCGCTTTCTAGCGGGGGGTCCCAAGAGACCCAGTACTTC
TRBJ1-1 | TRBV7-2 | TRBD1 | medium-sized | CASSLGGTGPFWTEAFF | TGTGCCAGCAGCTTAGGTGGGACAGGGCCTTTCTGGACTGAAGCTTTCTTT
TRBJ2-7 | TRBV12-3/TRBV12-4 | NA | once | CASSSLGETYEQYF | TGTGCCAGCAGTAGCCTAGGCGAGACCTACGAGCAGTACTTC
TRBJ2-1 | TRBV12-3/TRBV12-4 | NA | NA | CASSLLASRNNEQFF | TGTGCCAGCAGTTTATTAGCGAGTAGGAACAATGAGCAGTTCTTC
TRBJ2-1 | TRBV6-5 | NA | few | CASSYDRLGNEQFF | TGTGCCAGCAGTTACGACAGGTTGGGGAATGAGCAGTTCTTC
TRBJ1-1 | TRBV6-1 | NA | NA | CASSDLLLNTEAFF | TGTGCCAGCAGTGACCTCCTGTTGAACACTGAAGCTTTCTTT
TRBJ1-2 | TRBV10-3 | NA | NA | CAISESPDISNYGYTF | TGTGCCATCAGTGAGTCTCCGGACATATCCAACTATGGCTACACCTTC
TRBJ1-1 | TRBV20-1 | NA | medium-sized | CSARTLDTEAFF | TGCAGTGCTAGGACCCTGGACACTGAAGCTTTCTTT
TRBJ1-1 | TRBV7-9 | NA | NA | CASSLDPLFRGSEAFF | TGTGCCAGCAGCTTAGACCCTCTTTTCAGGGGCTCTGAAGCTTTCTTT
TRBJ2-2 | TRBV28 | NA | many | CASSLASSPHTGELFF | TGTGCCAGCAGCCTCGCCTCCTCCCCCCACACCGGGGAGCTGTTTTTT
TRBJ2-1 | TRBV30 | TRBD1 | NA | CAWGPGTAYIDEQFF | TGTGCCTGGGGACCGGGGACAGCCTATATCGATGAGCAGTTCTTC
TRBJ2-3 | TRBV6-2/TRBV6-3 | TRBD2 | NA | CASSYAGGPIDTQYF | TGTGCCAGCAGTTACGCGGGGGGGCCGATAGATACGCAGTATTTT
TRBJ1-6 | TRBV20-1 | NA | many | CSARDDRTETSPLHF | TGCAGTGCTAGAGACGACCGGACAGAAACCTCACCCCTCCACTTT
TRBJ1-1 | TRBV7-9 | NA | few | CASSLGGTDEAFF | TGTGCCAGCAGCTTAGGTGGGACTGATGAAGCTTTCTTT
TRBJ2-3 | TRBV5-6 | NA | NA | CASSLSQDTQYF | TGTGCCAGCAGCCTATCCCAAGATACGCAGTATTTT
TRBJ1-2 | TRBV12-3/TRBV12-4 | NA | many | CASSFGGAFDGYTF | TGTGCCAGCAGTTTTGGGGGGGCTTTCGATGGCTACACCTTC
TRBJ1-1 | TRBV3-1 | TRBD1 | few | CASSHSGTGYTEAFF | TGTGCCAGCAGCCACTCCGGGACAGGGTACACTGAAGCTTTCTTT
TRBJ1-4 | TRBV14 | NA | medium-sized | CASSQVHGMNEKLFF | TGTGCCAGCAGCCAAGTACACGGGATGAATGAAAAACTGTTTTTT
TRBJ2-4 | TRBV13 | NA | hyperexpanded | CASSAGPLAKNIQYF | TGTGCCAGCAGCGCCGGACCGCTAGCCAAAAACATTCAGTACTTC
TRBJ2-3 | TRBV7-3 | TRBD2 | many | CASSRYAPSGGADTQYF | TGTGCCAGCAGCCGATATGCCCCTAGCGGGGGCGCAGATACGCAGTATTTT
TRBJ2-2 | TRBV4-1 | TRBD2 | NA | CASSQASGSGGELFF | TGCGCCAGCAGCCAAGCTAGCGGGTCCGGCGGGGAGCTGTTTTTT
TRBJ1-2 | TRBV10-3 | NA | NA | CAISESGHPYGYTF | TGTGCCATCAGTGAGAGCGGACACCCCTATGGCTACACCTTC
TRBJ2-1 | TRBV6-6 | NA | few | CASSTGRVNEQFF | TGTGCCAGCAGTACGGGACGAGTGAATGAGCAGTTCTTC
TRBJ1-2 | TRBV4-3 | NA | few | CASSQVGAGGRGYTF | TGCGCCAGCAGCCAAGTCGGGGCCGGCGGTAGAGGCTACACCTTC